This T cell receptor beta chain appears in the sequencing data of a study of blood T cell repertoires in COVID-19 (dated by TCRdb to the early 2020s). For the study in its entirety: Samples covering the acute and convalescent phases of COVID-19 were provided by collaborators in the United States, Italy and Spain. Deeply sampled blood TCRbeta repertoires from subjects exposed to, actively infected with, or recovered from COVID-19 were included in the dataset. The material from the prospective study consisted of cDNA or gDNA derived from T cells, B-cell-depleted T cells, or PBMCs. Nearly every sample came with metadata listing a de-identified subject ID, COVID-19 status, age in years and sex. The repertoires were released in a freely available public database intended as a resource for research on the immune response to SARS-CoV-2. Samples came from the ongoing ImmuneRACE study (first 160 participants) plus 1,254 subjects from 6 global collaborators. Where HLA class I and class II types were available, the types were taken from metadata supplied by the sample provider, not from assay-based typing.

TCRbeta CDR3 regions were amplified from genomic DNA by means of the immunoSEQ Assay, a bias-controlled multiplex PCR. The authors' pipeline ran thus. The number of nucleated cells in each sample was estimated by amplification of reference gene primers within the assay. Sequence reads were collapsed and filtered to measure the absolute abundance of every unique TCRbeta CDR3 rearrangement. For each sample, productive Simpson clonality was calculated as the square root of Simpson's diversity index across productive rearrangements. TCRdb took this table from immuneACCESS and kept in-frame rearrangements with V and J called. Such tables lack part of the clones; where checked against another copy, unresolved V genes explain under half of the gap, and the rest is unexplained. V, J and clone size reflect that table, while D and trimming were determined from the DNA. The sample contains about 140,000 clones, about 90% of them found a single time. The ten largest account for 1.5% of the sample.

Results the study describes overall, beyond this receptor: Clinical and demographic metadata were provided uncurated, with the amount varying by source and participant.

As concerns this clone: The antigen it recognizes is unknown. Base qualities are not recorded, but no much larger clone differs from it by a single base.

From the cysteine through the phenylalanine, the CDR3 covers 13 amino acids. CDR3 DNA only is kept here, 39 bases in frame from base 1. Per the germline V gene, MDHEN is the CDR1 and SYDVKM is the CDR2. V lost 2 bases and J lost 7 bases; the stretch between them is 11 bases long. Each collaborating institution followed its own protocols to collect whole blood in K2EDTA tubes. For TCRbeta analysis, collaborator samples were shipped as frozen whole blood, as isolated PBMCs, or as DNA extracted from either sample type. The source is a woman aged 55-69 years with acute or convalescent COVID-19. Sequencing input: peripheral blood. Recombination joined TRBV28 with TRBJ1-1; the D gene is perhaps TRBD1, from 5 matching bases. The CDR3 protein sequence reads: CASSLGAVGEAFF. In nucleotide form, the sequence is TGTGCCAGCAGTTTAGGGGCGGTTGGTGAAGCTTTCTTT.